This TCR beta chain was sequenced during a study of T cell responses to AZD1222 COVID-19 vaccine (TCRdb year 2021). A note on the overall study: A total of approximately 250 trial participants underwent TCR sequencing, of whom approximately 200 had received two doses of AZD1222 and about 26 had received two doses of the MenACWY control vaccine. Trial participants were enrolled by age into subgroups of 18-55, 56-69 and 70-plus years, and around 150, 28 and 57 TCR-sequenced participants, respectively, were included in these subgroups. Broad study findings and their caveats: Only five to seven AZD1222 recipients were SARS-CoV-2 seropositive at baseline, limiting conclusions about previously exposed vaccinees. Because no day 14 peak-response samples were available, repertoires were characterized only after the peak T cell response. Reportedly, almost half of the unique spike-specific TCRs recognized epitopes lying outside the regions that are mutated in the B.1.351 and B.1.1.7 variants. After two AZD1222 doses, spike-specific TCR breadth and depth were significantly higher than at day 0 and than in MenACWY recipients. Participants were mostly white British and included more females than males, and it was suggested by the authors that clonal diversity may have been underestimated. The 56-69-year group was small, and its depth increase did not reach significance, likely because of low power. Vaccine-associated CD4 TCRs spanned the whole spike protein, with dominant responses in regions 160-218 and 743-854.

The time point label, read with the paper, signifies: baseline before first vaccination. The meaning of the sample's treatment or condition label: meningococcal conjugate vaccine given as trial control. Vaccinee samples came from UK trials COV001 and COV002, including a single-blind randomized controlled phase 2/3 trial of AZD1222 (ChAdOx1 nCoV-19) in healthy adults. Trial participant PBMC samples were collected at day 0 and day 28 after the second dose for TCRbeta chain sequencing. The CDR3 regions of human TCRbeta chains were analyzed by immunosequencing. The paper's processing steps were these. TCRs in the repertoires were matched against a reference library of SARS-CoV-2-specific TCRs that had been generated with the MIRA antigen-specificity platform. Breadth meant the fraction of unique TCRs that were SARS-CoV-2-associated, whereas depth meant the fraction of total T cells that were SARS-CoV-2-associated. Using the MIRA data, each spike-specific TCR was mapped to the spike region that the TCR reacts to and placed in a CD4 or CD8 class. Log10-transformed breadth and depth values were compared by one-way ANOVA with Sidak's multiple comparisons tests. Entries here come from immuneACCESS through TCRdb and include only in-frame sequences with V and J called. Some clones fail to appear in such tables; in the studies checked, an unresolved V gene covers under half of the shortfall, and the cause of the remainder is unknown. Clone size and V and J calls were adopted from that table, with D and trimming inferred from the DNA. Counted in this sample were 100,000 to 150,000 clones; roughly 87% of them appeared once. Approximately 4.5% of the sample is in the top ten clones.

The germline V gene encodes CDR1 MNHEY and CDR2 SVGAGI. Its CDR3 holds 16 amino acids, cysteine through phenylalanine. CDR3 DNA is the only sequence kept; it has 48 bases, read in frame from the first base. Ends trimmed: V by 2 bases, J by 3 bases; bases unmatched to a gene: 4. A note on this clone: What this receptor recognizes is not known. No much larger clone is present one base from it, and per-base qualities are unavailable.

This chain joins TRBV6-5 to TRBJ2-2; TRBD1 aligns with 9 central bases. This TCR was recovered from an adult in good health. The starting material was peripheral blood, obtained on day 0 of MenACWY control vaccination. The CDR3 has the sequence CASSYQTGGDTGELFF. The nucleotides are TGTGCCAGCAGTTACCAGACAGGGGGGGACACCGGGGAGCTGTTTTTT.